The 24 T cell receptor beta chains in this list originate from one sample, sequenced in a study of blood T cell repertoires in COVID-19. Clones were read by immunoSEQ multiplex PCR, and TCRdb kept only the in-frame ones, dropping some. The sample holds around 170,000 clones, approximately 90% seen once. The sequencing input was peripheral blood. Every receptor here comes from a woman in her twenties or thirties with acute or convalescent COVID-19.

Turning to this clone: Mismatch with germline at one junction end may stem from a read error. The V call is TRBV3-1 (or the pseudogene TRBV3-2), the J call TRBJ2-4; TRBD1 matches at 7 bases. Germline CDR1 LGHDT, CDR2 YNNKEL (reference sequence). This CDR3 is 14 amino acids long. CDR3 sequence reads: CASSQDTLDRIRYF. For the CDR3, the DNA is TGTGCCAGCAGCCAGGACACCCTGGACAGGATTCGGTACTTC.

V and J are TRBV3-1 (or the pseudogene TRBV3-2) and TRBJ1-5; no clear D. Trimming took 0 bases from V and 6 from J, leaving 6 bases between them. This CDR3 spans 13 amino acids. Germline V gene data show CDR1 as LGHDT and CDR2 as YNNKEL (reference sequence). CDR3 nucleotide sequence: TGTGCCAGCAGCCAAGATTCGGTTCAGCCCCAGCATTTT. This encodes CASSQDSVQPQHF.

This clone was seen just once. V gene TRBV7-2 combines with J gene TRBJ2-7; 8 bases match TRBD2. In germline, CDR1 is SGHTA, CDR2 FQGNSA. V was pared by 6 bases and J by 1 base, with 11 bases of the junction left unmatched. The CDR3 has 16 amino acids. The chain's CDR3 is CASSPYSAGGSYEQYF. The CDR3 DNA is TGTGCCAGCAGTCCTTATTCTGCGGGAGGATCCTACGAGCAGTACTTC.

The chain combines TRBV30 with TRBJ1-5, with TRBD1 as a possible D gene (5 bases). Trimming pared 2 bases from V and 4 bases from J, leaving 12 bases between. From germline, CDR1 is GTSNPN and CDR2 SVGIG (reference sequence). The CDR3 loop spans 14 amino acids. CDR3 protein: CAWSLYSGNQPQHF. Here the CDR3 DNA reads TGTGCCTGGAGTCTTTATTCAGGGAATCAGCCCCAGCATTTT.

The gene calls are TRBV7-9 and TRBJ2-2; 10 bases align to TRBD2. Unmatched junction bases numbered 7, after V lost 6 bases and J lost 6 bases. Germline lookup yields CDR1 SEHNR and CDR2 FQNEAQ (reference sequence). The CDR3 loop spans 15 amino acids. CDR3 in DNA: TGTGCCAGCAGACAGCGGGAGGGCCTTTCCGGGGAGCTGTTTTTT. It yields the protein CASRQREGLSGELFF.

This chain uses TRBV11-2 with TRBJ2-3, with no clear D. The CDR3 totals 11 residues. In germline, CDR1 is SGHAT, CDR2 FQNNGV. V was shortened by 9 bases and J by 2 bases, with 6 bases between the two germline ends. The CDR3 coding sequence is TGTGCCAGTCTTAACACAGATACGCAGTATTTT. Its protein is CASLNTDTQYF.

V is TRBV5-1 and J is TRBJ2-2; the D gene is possibly TRBD2 (6 bases). Germline V CDR1 and CDR2: SGHRS, YFSETQ. CDR3 size: 14 residues. With 1 base removed from V and 4 bases from J, the gap between germline ends came to 8 bases. The CDR3 loop reads CASSLFGGTGELFF. Written as DNA, the CDR3 is TGCGCCAGCAGCTTGTTCGGGGGCACCGGGGAGCTGTTTTTT.

This clone was counted between two and nine times. The chain links TRBV11-2 to TRBJ2-2, with 8 bases that match TRBD1. CDR1 is SGHAT and CDR2 is FQNNGV in the germline V gene. Losses at the gene ends were 5 bases for V and 5 bases for J; bases not matched to a gene: 7. This CDR3 region has 15 residues. DNA for the CDR3: TGTGCCAGCAGCCCACGGACAGGGAGGACCGGGGAGCTGTTTTTT. Translating it yields CASSPRTGRTGELFF.

The chain combines TRBV7-9 with TRBJ1-4; no firm D call. The V gene lost 5 bases and the J gene lost 8 bases, with 9 bases spanning the gap. The CDR3 is 12 amino acids. In germline, CDR1 is SEHNR, CDR2 FQNEAQ (reference sequence). This CDR3 reads CASSPDQEKLFF. The CDR3 DNA is TGTGCCAGCAGCCCCGATCAGGAAAAACTGTTTTTT.

V and J are TRBV2 and TRBJ1-5; TRBD1 matches at 7 bases. Germline CDR1 SNHLY, CDR2 FYNNEI. The CDR3 runs 14 residues. Trimming cost V 3 bases and J 5 bases; bases outside gene matches: 4. CDR3 coding DNA: TGTGCCAGCAGTGATATGACAGGGTATCAGCCCCAGCATTTT. It encodes CASSDMTGYQPQHF. The entire variable domain, with the rest obtained from reference TRBV2 and TRBJ1-5, is as follows: EPEVTQTPSHQVTQMGQEVILRCVPISNHLYFYWYRQILGQKVEFLVSFYNNEISEKSEIFDDQFSVERPDGSNFTLKIRSTKLEDSAMYFCASSDMTGYQPQHFGDGTRLSIL.

As for this clone: Relative to the germline gene, one junction end is altered; a read error may explain this. This chain joins TRBV28 and TRBJ1-1; D gene unclear. This CDR3 contains 12 residues. Germline-derived CDR1 and CDR2 are MDHEN and SYDVKM. In nucleotides, the CDR3 is TGTGCCAGCATTTTAGAAGGACTCCATGCTTTCTTT. This sequence encodes CASILEGLHAFF.

This clone was picked up one time. The V call is TRBV5-1, the J call TRBJ1-1; 9 bases align to TRBD1. The V and J ends lost 3 bases and 7 bases, in that order; junction bases with no gene match: 7. The germline V gene has CDR1 SGHRS and CDR2 YFSETQ. There are 14 residues in the CDR3. This CDR3 reads CASSSQGAMVEAFF. CDR3 bases: TGCGCCAGCAGCTCACAGGGGGCCATGGTTGAAGCTTTCTTT.

The V and J genes are TRBV2 and TRBJ1-1; weak D call: TRBD1 (5 bases). The CDR3 is 14 residues long. V shed 3 bases and J shed 4 bases, with 12 bases lying between them. CDR1 is SNHLY, CDR2 FYNNEI, per germline. The CDR3 reads CASSDMGRTTEAFF. DNA of the CDR3: TGTGCCAGCAGTGATATGGGGCGAACCACTGAAGCTTTCTTT.

The chain combines TRBV14 with TRBJ2-6; no clear D. Germline CDR1 is SGHDN and CDR2 is FVKESK. With 3 bases removed from V and 0 bases from J, the gap between germline ends came to 6 bases. The CDR3 covers 15 residues. The CDR3 DNA reads as TGTGCCAGCAGCCAGGGCGCCTCTGGGGCCAACGTCCTGACTTTC. This translates into CASSQGASGANVLTF. The full variable domain, with the rest looked up from reference TRBV14 and TRBJ2-6, is EAGVTQFPSHSVIEKGQTVTLRCDPISGHDNLYWYRRVMGKEIKFLLHFVKESKQDESGMPNNRFLAERTGGTYSTLKVQPAELEDSGVYFCASSQGASGANVLTFGAGSRLTVL.

V and J are TRBV18 and TRBJ2-5; 7 bases match TRBD2. CDR1 and CDR2 (germline): KGHSH, LQKENI. The CDR3 length is 15 residues. The V segment lost 0 bases and the J segment 2 bases; nucleotides outside the gene matches: 3. The CDR3 bases are TGTGCCAGCTCACCACCTTGGGACTATCAAGAGACCCAGTACTTC. Encoded protein: CASSPPWDYQETQYF.

The V gene is TRBV30, the J gene TRBJ1-5; tentatively, D is TRBD1 (5 bases). Germline loops: CDR1 GTSNPN, CDR2 SVGIG (reference sequence). The CDR3 runs to 15 residues. V was cut by 1 base and J by 8 bases, with 18 bases left in between. The chain's CDR3 is CAWSEGQGDAEPQHF. The CDR3 coding sequence is TGTGCCTGGAGTGAAGGTCAGGGTGATGCGGAGCCCCAGCATTTT.

The chain carries TRBV14 and TRBJ2-1; D possibly corresponds to TRBD1 (5 bases). The CDR3 is made up of 17 amino acids. CDR1 and CDR2 from the germline V gene are SGHDN and FVKESK. Trimming took 2 bases from V and 0 from J, leaving 14 bases between them. The CDR3 loop reads CASSQLSGPSSYNEQFF. The CDR3 nucleotides are TGTGCCAGCAGCCAATTATCAGGGCCCAGCTCCTACAATGAGCAGTTCTTC.

The chain carries TRBV7-8 and TRBJ2-3; 7 nucleotides align to TRBD2. CDR3 length: 14 amino acids. Germline V gene data show CDR1 as SGHVS and CDR2 as FQNEAQ. V dropped 5 bases and J dropped 1; count of bases not matched to a gene: 3. The CDR3, as DNA: TGTGCCAGCAGCCCCACTAGCGGCACAGATACGCAGTATTTT. Its protein is CASSPTSGTDTQYF.

This chain connects TRBV9 to TRBJ2-3, with TRBD1 matching 7 bases. Per germline, CDR1 SGDLS and CDR2 YYNGEE. This CDR3 is 17 amino acids long. With 3 bases clipped from V and 10 bases from J, the junction kept 20 bases outside the gene matches. The CDR3 DNA is TGTGCCAGCAGCGACAGCTTAACCGGGACAGCGTTACAGGCGCAGTATTTT. Translation: CASSDSLTGTALQAQYF.

The chain recombines TRBV6-5 with TRBJ2-7; D gene unclear. Germline V gene lookup returns CDR1 MNHEY and CDR2 SVGAGI. The length of the CDR3 is 15 residues. V lost 3 bases and J lost 0, with 12 bases in between. The CDR3 DNA reads as TGTGCCAGCAGTTATCAGGCAGCCAGCTCCTACGAGCAGTACTTC. Amino acid sequence: CASSYQAASSYEQYF.

The rearrangement links TRBV20-1 to TRBJ2-3, with 7 bases aligning to TRBD2. In germline, CDR1 is DFQATT, CDR2 SNEGSKA (reference sequence). CDR3 length: 16 amino acids. Trimming cost V 3 bases and J 0 bases; bases outside gene matches: 9. The CDR3 region is CSASAQAGTSTDTQYF. CDR3 sequence (DNA): TGCAGTGCTAGTGCTCAAGCGGGAACTAGCACAGATACGCAGTATTTT.

V is TRBV7-9 and J is TRBJ2-5; D remains ambiguous. Germline V gene lookup returns CDR1 SEHNR and CDR2 FQNEAQ (reference sequence). V dropped 0 bases and J dropped 4 bases, with 3 bases sitting between them. CDR3 length equals 12 residues. The CDR3 sequence is CASSLAAETQYF. CDR3 DNA sequence: TGTGCCAGCAGCTTAGCGGCAGAGACCCAGTACTTC.

The chain carries TRBV29-1 and TRBJ2-5; D is perhaps TRBD1 (5 bases). The V end was cut by 7 bases, the J end by 1 base, with 10 bases between. CDR1 and CDR2 from the germline V gene are SQVTM and ANQGSEA. The CDR3 is made up of 12 amino acids. The CDR3: CSGTGTQETQYF. CDR3 nucleotide sequence: TGCAGCGGCACAGGAACCCAAGAGACCCAGTACTTC.

The chain combines TRBV11-2 with TRBJ2-1, with 12 bases lining up with TRBD2. The germline CDR1 and CDR2 sequences are SGHAT and FQNNGV. V lost 1 base, J lost 2 bases, and 6 bases stayed unmatched. This CDR3 has 18 amino acids. For the CDR3, the DNA is TGTGCCAGCAGCTTAGGTCTAGCGGGAGGGCAGGCCTACAATGAGCAGTTCTTC. Translating it yields CASSLGLAGGQAYNEQFF.